The 12 T cell receptor beta chains presented below share a single source sample, sequenced in a study of blood T cell repertoires in COVID-19. Repertoires were generated with immunoSEQ multiplex PCR, while TCRdb's copy carries only in-frame clones and drops some. The sample lists hundreds of thousands of clones, under 95% occurring once. The sample was peripheral blood. Every receptor here comes from a young woman who had recovered from COVID-19.

The chain has TRBV11-3 and TRBJ2-3, with 7 bases that match TRBD2. The germline CDR1 and CDR2 sequences are SGHNT and YENEEA. V shed 1 base, J shed 0 bases, and the junction held 4 bases outside the gene matches. The CDR3 is 16 residues long. CDR3 sequence (DNA): TGTGCCAGCAGCTTAGCCCTAGCGGCTAGCACAGATACGCAGTATTTT. It translates to CASSLALAASTDTQYF.

About this clone: An end of the junction does not agree with germline; a read error may underlie this. The J gene is TRBJ1-4, the V gene TRBV29-1; tentative D call: TRBD1 (5 bases). Germline V gene data show CDR1 as SQVTM and CDR2 as ANQGSEA. The CDR3 contains 14 residues. CDR3 in DNA: TGCAGCGTCGAAGGGGACTTATGGGATGAAAAACTGTTTTTT. Amino acid sequence: CSVEGDLWDEKLFF.

This chain connects TRBV11-3 to TRBJ2-3; 9 bases align to TRBD2. Germline V gene lookup returns CDR1 SGHNT and CDR2 YENEEA. The CDR3 is 17 residues long. The trim removed 3 bases at V and 0 bases at J, leaving 7 bases unmatched. The CDR3 here is CASSLTFSGGSTDTQYF. DNA of the CDR3: TGTGCCAGCAGCTTGACATTTAGCGGGGGTAGCACAGATACGCAGTATTTT.

The chain recombines TRBV3-1 (or the pseudogene TRBV3-2) with TRBJ1-5; D not resolved. The ends were cut back, 4 bases at V and 5 bases at J, with 12 bases in the middle. The CDR3 covers 14 residues. Germline V gene lookup returns CDR1 LGHDT and CDR2 YNNKEL (reference sequence). CDR3 bases: TGTGCCAGCAGCCTGAAAGGGAGGGATCAGCCCCAGCATTTT. Protein: CASSLKGRDQPQHF.

The chain is built from TRBV11-2 and TRBJ1-4; the D gene is possibly TRBD1 (5 bases). This CDR3 is built from 13 residues. The germline gives CDR1 SGHAT, CDR2 FQNNGV. Trimming stripped 0 bases from V and 7 bases from J, with 6 bases between. CDR3 protein: CASSLDRVEKLFF. In DNA form, the CDR3 reads TGTGCCAGCAGCTTAGACAGGGTTGAAAAACTGTTTTTT.

V usage is TRBV6-2 or TRBV6-3 and J usage is TRBJ1-1; 7 bases map to TRBD1. CDR3 length: 15 amino acids. Germline values: CDR1 MNHEY, CDR2 SVGEGT. V shed 4 bases and J 0 bases; nucleotides not matched to a gene: 5. The CDR3 loop is CASSSLQGMNTEAFF. Written as DNA, the CDR3 is TGTGCCAGCAGTTCCCTACAGGGGATGAACACTGAAGCTTTCTTT.

As for this clone: Other DNA sequences in the sample encode the same CDR3. This sequence joins TRBV7-2 and TRBJ1-1; D call uncertain. CDR1 and CDR2 (germline): SGHTA, FQGNSA. This CDR3 is built from 12 residues. Trimming shortened V by 2 bases and J by 6 bases, and 7 bases separated the two germline ends. CDR3 amino acids: CASSLRGAEAFF. CDR3 sequence (DNA): TGTGCCAGCAGCTTAAGAGGCGCTGAAGCTTTCTTT. Based on the CDR3 plus reference TRBV7-2 and TRBJ1-1, the full variable domain is GAGVSQSPSNKVTEKGKDVELRCDPISGHTALYWYRQSLGQGLEFLIYFQGNSAPDKSGLPSDRFSAERTGGSVSTLTIQRTQQEDSAVYLCASSLRGAEAFFGQGTRLTVV.

The chain combines TRBV4-1 with TRBJ1-1, with TRBD1 as a possible D gene (5 bases). The ends were cut back, 5 bases at V and 0 bases at J, with 13 bases in the middle. CDR1 and CDR2 (germline): MGHRA, YSYEKL. The CDR3 is 15 amino acids. The CDR3 reads CASSSRAGMNTEAFF. CDR3 coding DNA: TGCGCCAGCAGCTCCAGAGCAGGGATGAACACTGAAGCTTTCTTT.

The V call is TRBV21-1, the J call TRBJ1-1; whether TRBD1, the table's D call, matches the DNA was not checked. TRBV21-1 is annotated as a pseudogene. CDR3 length: 18 amino acids. The CDR3 region has the DNA TGTGCCAGCAGCAAACTCCTCAATGTCGGACATACGAACACTGAAGCTTTCTTT. It translates to CASSKLLNVGHTNTEAFF.

V and J are TRBV27 and TRBJ1-2; D perhaps matches TRBD1 (5 bases). V lost 5 bases to trimming and J lost 9 bases, with 19 bases between them. Germline values: CDR1 MNHEY, CDR2 SMNVEV (reference sequence). This CDR3 contains 14 residues. The chain's CDR3 is CASSSTGPPGSYTF. CDR3 nucleotides: TGTGCCAGCAGTAGCACAGGACCACCGGGTAGCTACACCTTC.

The rearrangement joins TRBV15 to TRBJ1-4; D perhaps matches TRBD1 (5 bases). This CDR3 is built from 15 residues. Between the trimmed V and J ends, which lost 2 bases and 4 bases, there was a span of 11 bases. Germline CDR1 is LNHNV and CDR2 is YYDKDF (reference sequence). CDR3 bases: TGTGCCACCAGCAGAACCACGGGGGGTAATGAAAAACTGTTTTTT. It translates to CATSRTTGGNEKLFF.

This chain joins TRBV7-2 and TRBJ2-3; D perhaps matches TRBD1 (6 bases). The CDR3 is 14 amino acids. Germline CDR1 is SGHTA and CDR2 is FQGNSA. The V and J ends lost 7 bases and 3 bases respectively, with 14 bases between them. The DNA of the CDR3 is TGTGCCAGCACCCCAAGGGGGAGAACAGATACGCAGTATTTT. It specifies CASTPRGRTDTQYF.